This T cell receptor (beta chain) was sequenced in a study of blood T cells in healthy people across ages (dated by TCRdb to 2014 to 2015). For the study in its entirety: In model experiments, roughly one uniquely barcoded TCR beta cDNA molecule per two T cells was captured by template switching. Age-related changes in TCR beta repertoire diversity were measured in the study by deep sequencing normalized with unique cDNA molecular identifiers. Donors were grouped into four age groups: young (average approximately 15 years), middle-aged (around 39), aged (62) and long-lived (approximately 81). Donors of different ages were randomly distributed across sequencing lanes to avoid experimental bias. Using the same blood draw, the study looked at two additional independent replicas of 1 million unique cDNA reads for two donors, one aged 18 to 30 and the other aged 80 or older.

Comment on this clonotype: Which antigen it targets is not known. Base qualities were left out, and no much larger clone turns up one base away.

General findings and caveats noted by the study authors: Observed TCR beta diversity per million T cells fell roughly linearly with age, and a significant reduction was already apparent by age about 43. Observed TCR beta diversity correlated strongly with the percentage of naive T cells measured by flow cytometry. Compared with the aged group, the long-lived group had more naive CD4+ T cells, fewer expanded clones and increased TCR diversity, suggesting age selection. Bulk unsorted PBMC profiling prevented conclusive comparison of naive and antigen-experienced compartments. Because donor CMV infection status was unknown, age-related changes in expanded clonotypes were potentially confounded. Estimates of total diversity from one million sequenced T cells were regarded as lower bounds and underestimates.

Donors were 39 systemically healthy Caucasian individuals from Russia aged roughly 6 to 95 years. Roughly 9.5 milliliters of peripheral blood were drawn from each donor into EDTA-treated Vacutainer tubes. PBMCs were isolated by Ficoll-Paque density-gradient centrifugation, with at least 6 million obtained per sample. Trizol reagent was used to extract total RNA from PBMCs, with at least 5 micrograms per sample. For every donor, an aliquot of PBMCs went through flow cytometry to measure the percentages of naive CD45RAhigh/CD27high T cells. V is cut by 0 bases and J by 0 bases, and the space between the germline ends is 10 bases. As encoded in the germline V gene, CDR1 is SGDLS while CDR2 is YYNGEE. Taken from cysteine to phenylalanine, the CDR3 has 16 residues. Just the 48-base CDR3 DNA is kept, in frame starting at base 1. Library creation used 5' RACE. The instrument given in TCRdb is Illumina HiSeq 2500. A second 7 to 11 cycle PCR used a sample-barcoded 5' primer and a J-beta primer mix. Each TCR beta cDNA molecule received a unique molecular identifier from a template-switch 5' adaptor carrying 12 random nucleotides. Each sample yielded at least 2.5 million CDR3-containing paired-end reads. The Mint cDNA synthesis kit, primed by a TRBC-specific oligonucleotide, was used to synthesize first-strand cDNA from all RNA. All cDNA was treated with uracil-DNA glycosylase and then went through a first 18-cycle PCR with the universal primers M1SS and BC2_uni_R. Per the source publication's procedure: For normalization, 1 million high-quality reads, each with a distinct molecular identifier, were randomly selected from each sample. Reads with shared molecular identifiers were discarded instead of being binned into consensus sequences. MiTCR, with a Q25 quality threshold and the strictest error-elimination algorithm, was used for CDR3 identification, clonotype clustering and error correction. Lower-bound total TCR beta diversity was estimated with a nonparametric unseen species model using Euler transformation. The public sequencing data were trimmed at Q25 with fastp and processed into clonotypes with MiXCR by TCRdb, which kept only in-frame beta chains. For every CDR3 protein sequence, its rows merge into one entry that carries the most common genes and DNA. For this entry, the V and J calls and clone size follow TCRdb and not the study's own pipeline. Recorded for this sample are about 730,000 distinct CDR3 sequences; 40% to 45% of them occurred a single time. Less than 25% of the sample is in the top ten clones.

Rearrangement joined TRBV9 to TRBJ2-1; there is no confident call for the D gene. This clonotype was obtained from a woman aged 60-70 years in good health. Sequenced sample: blood. Here the CDR3 is given as CASSVGPRSSYNEQFF. The nucleotide sequence reads as follows: TGTGCCAGCAGCGTAGGGCCTAGAAGCTCCTACAATGAGCAGTTCTTC.